The source of this T cell receptor (beta chain) is a study of shared clonotypes between healthy human individuals. Study summary: Per donor, CD8 memory used one plate, CD8 naive used two, CD4 memory used three and CD4 naive used three. Study observations and caveats: Only blood was sampled; tissue repertoires likely differ.

Note on this clone: Its specificity is unknown.

Data came from immunoSEQ multiplex PCR; TCRdb stores just in-frame clones and leaves some out. Altogether roughly 2,500,000 clones are present, roughly 93% being singletons, with the ten largest covering about 0.39%. Only Caucasian adults living in Nashville, Tennessee made up the donor group. The CDR3 is 17 amino acids. From germline, CDR1 is MGHRA and CDR2 YSYEKL. V dropped 0 bases and J dropped 1; count of bases not matched to a gene: 9. Sequenced input: naive CD4+ T cells from PBMCs. The subset was: CD45RA+ positively selected. This sequence originates from a man younger than 30 in good health. Some clones in this sample may be carry-over from other donors' samples. The chain carries TRBV4-1 and TRBJ2-7; 7 bases are shared with TRBD1. The CDR3 DNA is TGCGCCAGCAGCCAAGAAGTTAAAGGGGGCTTATCCTACGAGCAGTACTTC. Its translation: CASSQEVKGGLSYEQYF.